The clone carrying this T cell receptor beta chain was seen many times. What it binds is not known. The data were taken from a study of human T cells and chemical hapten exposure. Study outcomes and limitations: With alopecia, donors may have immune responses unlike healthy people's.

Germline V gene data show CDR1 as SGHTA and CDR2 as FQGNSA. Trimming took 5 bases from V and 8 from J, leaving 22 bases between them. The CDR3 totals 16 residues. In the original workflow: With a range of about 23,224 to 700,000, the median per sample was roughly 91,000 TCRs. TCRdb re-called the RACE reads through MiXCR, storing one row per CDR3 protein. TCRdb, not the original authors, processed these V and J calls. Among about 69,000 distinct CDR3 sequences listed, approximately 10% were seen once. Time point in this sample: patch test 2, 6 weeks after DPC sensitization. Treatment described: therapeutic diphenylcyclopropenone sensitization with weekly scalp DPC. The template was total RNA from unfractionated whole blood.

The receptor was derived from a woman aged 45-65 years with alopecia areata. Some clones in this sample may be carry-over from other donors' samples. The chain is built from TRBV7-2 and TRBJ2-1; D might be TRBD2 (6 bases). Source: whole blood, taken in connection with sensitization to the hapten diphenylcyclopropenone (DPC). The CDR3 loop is CASSRGVRALTDEQFF. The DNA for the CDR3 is TGTGCCAGCAGCCGCGGGGTCCGGGCCCTAACCGATGAGCAGTTCTTC.